This T cell receptor beta chain was found in a study of blood T cell repertoires in COVID-19. Study-level information: COVID-19 samples, acute and convalescent, were from the United States, Italy and Spain. Sample material is recorded as cDNA or gDNA derived from T cells, B-cell-depleted T cells, or PBMCs.

Original methodology: The authors estimated nucleated cell counts from reference gene primer amplification. The method was immunoSEQ multiplex PCR; TCRdb's version includes in-frame clones alone and lacks a portion of them. V, J and clone size are those of that table, while D and trimming were read from the DNA. Among roughly 260,000 clones listed, approximately 80% were seen once. The CDR3 extends over 18 amino acids. Germline CDR1 and CDR2: MNHEY and SVGEGT. V lost 4 bases and J lost 6; bases outside the gene matches: 18. The chain links TRBV6-2 or TRBV6-3 to TRBJ2-7; TRBD1 matches 10 bases. This TCR was recovered from a woman in her sixties or seventies with acute or convalescent COVID-19. The sample comprised peripheral blood. The CDR3 DNA follows: TGTGCCAGCAGTTCCTGCGATCCGGGACAGGGGCTCGTCTGCGAGCAGTACTTC. Translation: CASSSCDPGQGLVCEQYF.